The 4 T cell receptor beta chains listed next were all sequenced from one sample in a study of T cells in tumors after PD-1 blockade. TCRdb's table, derived via immunoSEQ multiplex PCR, lists solely in-frame clones and lacks some. In the table there are tens of thousands of clones, 81% of which are singletons. Here the sequenced sample was PBMCs, taken before anti-PD-1 treatment. The receptor set was obtained from a human donor with basal cell carcinoma.

This chain uses TRBV6-5 with TRBJ2-7; the D is unclear. Trimming cost V 0 bases and J 7 bases, with 10 bases left between them. CDR3 length: 13 residues. The germline V gene encodes CDR1 MNHEY and CDR2 SVGAGI. Written as DNA, the CDR3 is TGTGCCAGCAGTTACTCCCTCTCGTATGAGCAGTACTTC. Protein product: CASSYSLSYEQYF.

This CDR3 is CAWHRENYGYTF. The CDR3, as DNA: TGTGCCTGGCACAGGGAAAACTATGGCTACACCTTC. The chain links TRBV30 to TRBJ1-2, with D perhaps TRBD1 (6 bases). CDR1 is GTSNPN and CDR2 is SVGIG in the germline V gene (reference sequence). CDR3 length: 12 amino acids. V lost 5 bases and J 2 bases, leaving 9 bases between the germline ends.

The V call is TRBV6-5, the J call TRBJ2-3; possibly TRBD1 or TRBD2 for D (5 bases each). V was clipped by 11 bases and J by 4 bases, with 22 bases between them. CDR3 length: 15 amino acids. CDR1 is MNHEY and CDR2 is SVGAGI in the germline V gene. The CDR3 bases are TGTGCCTCTTCTCCCTTGGGGGTAGAGGCAGATACGCAGTATTTT. Its protein is CASSPLGVEADTQYF.

The chain couples TRBV3-1 (or the pseudogene TRBV3-2) to TRBJ2-7; 9 positions agree with TRBD1. Germline trimming cut 3 bases from V and 4 bases from J; bases unmatched to any gene: 4. CDR1 and CDR2 from the germline V gene are LGHDT and YNNKEL (reference sequence). The CDR3 totals 14 residues. The CDR3 nucleotides are TGTGCCAGCAGCCAGACCGGGACAGGGTACGAGCAGTACTTC. It encodes CASSQTGTGYEQYF.